This entry features one T cell receptor beta chain sequence. No cognate antigen has been identified for it. No quality values exist for individual bases; no much larger clone is one base distant. This sample stems from a study of graft-versus-host responses after intestinal transplantation (TCRdb year 2021). Broadly, across the study: The transplants that recipients received were multivisceral, liver-intestinal, or isolated intestinal. Instead of going to the commercial service, samples from a few later patients were sequenced in-house on an Illumina MiSeq and processed with MiXCR. The cohort enrolled 20 to 30 intestinal transplant recipients including one retransplant, and 3 patients lacking pretransplant specimens were excluded. Donor T cell macrochimerism was defined as a peak of at least 4% donor T cells among recipient peripheral blood mononuclear cells. To identify alloreactive clones, pre-transplant mixed lymphocyte reaction products were sequenced and compared with unstimulated pre-transplant donor and recipient T cells. Every recipient was given anti-thymocyte globulin induction, followed by approximately 3 years of maintenance tacrolimus and steroids. Graft-versus-host and host-versus-graft alloreactive T cell clones were tracked in the graft, circulation and bone marrow after intestinal transplantation using bulk TCR-beta CDR3 sequencing.

Broader findings and caveats from the paper: The conclusions were limited by the relatively low number and heterogeneity of the intestinal transplant patients. Early after transplant, peak levels of circulating GvH clones were associated with declines in HvG clones. GvH clones were found in recipient bone marrow, and some of the GvH clones appeared earlier in ileal mucosa or blood, which is consistent with an intestinal mucosal origin. Patients with donor T cell macrochimerism had high GvH to HvG T cell clonal ratios in their allografts.

For this chain, trimming is 1 base at the V end and 6 bases at the J end, and the number of junction bases without a gene match is 3. Spanning cysteine to phenylalanine, the CDR3 consists of 13 amino acids. The sequence is cut down to CDR3 DNA, 39 bases in frame from base 1. Looking up the germline V gene yields CDR1 SGDLS and CDR2 YYNGEE. The library was obtained by the immunoSEQ multiplex PCR assay. For most patients, genomic DNA was isolated with the Qiagen DNeasy Blood and Tissue Kit and shipped frozen to Adaptive Biotechnologies for TCR sequencing. For most patients, high-throughput TCR-beta CDR3 sequencing of genomic DNA was performed by Adaptive Biotechnologies. For the original study's pipeline: TCR sequencing data were retrieved from Adaptive's ImmunoSEQ software for 15 to 20 patients, whereas a few other patients were processed with MiXCR and VDJtools. To correct CD4 versus CD8 sorting errors, any sequence found in both subsets at a frequency ratio below 5:1 was removed. CDR3 nucleotide sequences shared by donor and recipient were removed because the origin of these sequences could not be assigned. To count as alloreactive, a clone needed at least 2-fold expansion over unstimulated cells and a minimum CFSE-low frequency of 0.002% (template counts) or 0.001% (read counts). Clones were considered mappable if detected in sequenced pre-transplant spleen, lymph node, or MLR CFSE-low populations of the donor or recipient. Cumulative frequency of alloreactive clones was calculated as a percentage of all sequences weighted by copy number. Entries here come from immuneACCESS through TCRdb and include only in-frame sequences with V and J called. Some clones fail to appear in such tables; in the studies checked, an unresolved V gene covers under half of the shortfall, and the cause of the remainder is unknown. V, J and clone size were drawn from that table, and D and trimming were deduced from the DNA. Present in this sample are about 110,000 clones, around 95% of which were seen just once. The ten biggest clones cover 0.45% to 0.65% of the sample.

According to the study, the label for this sample's time point signals: cells obtained before transplantation from donor or recipient. CD3+CD4+ and CD3+CD8+ populations were FACS-sorted from unstimulated pre-transplant donor and recipient cells taken from spleen or lymph nodes. This receptor was obtained from a human donor who received an intestinal transplant. This specimen consisted of unstimulated CD8+ T cells sorted from spleen or lymph node cells, obtained before intestinal transplant. The rearranged chain carries TRBV9 and TRBJ2-7, with 8 junctional bases fitting TRBD1. The nucleotide sequence is given as TGTGCCAGCAGCGTAATAACAGGGGGCGAGCAGTACTTC. The encoded protein is CASSVITGGEQYF.